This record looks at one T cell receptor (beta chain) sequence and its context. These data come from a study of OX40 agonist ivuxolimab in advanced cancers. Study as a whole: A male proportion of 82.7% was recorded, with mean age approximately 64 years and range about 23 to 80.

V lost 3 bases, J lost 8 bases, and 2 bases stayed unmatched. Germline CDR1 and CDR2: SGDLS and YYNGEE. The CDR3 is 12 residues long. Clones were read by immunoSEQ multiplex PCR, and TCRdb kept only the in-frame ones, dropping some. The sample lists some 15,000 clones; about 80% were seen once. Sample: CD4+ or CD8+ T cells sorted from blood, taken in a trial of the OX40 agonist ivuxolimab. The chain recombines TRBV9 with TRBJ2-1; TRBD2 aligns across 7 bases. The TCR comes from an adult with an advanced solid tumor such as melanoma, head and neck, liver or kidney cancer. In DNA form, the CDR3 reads TGTGCCAGCAGCGCCCTAGCGGATGAGCAGTTCTTC. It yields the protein CASSALADEQFF.